The T cell receptor (beta chain) described here comes from a study of CD8+ T cells in alopecia areata. This clone was picked up one time. Isolated RNA was reverse transcribed into cDNA used as the sequencing template. Method: immunoSEQ multiplex PCR; TCRdb's copy keeps in-frame clones and lacks some. The sample lists hundreds of thousands of clones; 50% to 60% were seen once. Researchers gathered lesional scalp punch biopsies and peripheral blood from patients with alopecia areata. Trimming took 5 bases from V and 5 from J, leaving 24 bases between them. The CDR3 length is 17 residues. The V gene's germline CDR1 is SGHVS and CDR2 FNYEAQ.

The sequence was collected from a human donor with alopecia areata. This chain links TRBV7-6 with TRBJ2-5, with D perhaps TRBD2 (5 bases). Sequenced material: CD4+ T cells sorted from blood, taken at week 0. This CDR3 is CASSLFDGRGPFETQYF. The CDR3 DNA reads as TGTGCCAGCAGCCTATTCGACGGTCGCGGGCCCTTTGAGACCCAGTACTTC.